What follows are 18 T cell receptor beta chains derived from one specimen sequenced in a study of cytomegalovirus exposure and HLA in healthy donors. It was with 60 Vbeta and 13 Jbeta primers that the PCR ran. Using immunoSEQ multiplex PCR, the repertoire was profiled, and TCRdb retains in-frame clones only, with some absent. Among around 190,000 clones listed, 79% were seen once. What was sequenced was PBMCs. The receptors shown here come from a woman in her twenties or thirties in good health and CMV-seropositive.

This clone was recorded a few times. Here the CDR3 reads CASRPGLAGAGELFF. The CDR3 nucleotides read TGTGCCAGCAGACCGGGACTAGCGGGAGCCGGGGAGCTGTTTTTT. The chain carries TRBV2 and TRBJ2-2; 14 bases match TRBD2. With 6 bases clipped from V and 6 bases from J, the junction kept 3 bases outside the gene matches. The germline V gene has CDR1 SNHLY and CDR2 FYNNEI. This CDR3 is 15 amino acids long.

The CDR3 DNA sequence: TGTGCCAGCAGACTCCTTAAAACCGTATATGGCTACACCTTC. It specifies CASRLLKTVYGYTF. This chain links TRBV6-1 with TRBJ1-2; D remains ambiguous. The CDR3 extends over 14 amino acids. Trimming took off 6 bases at V and 5 bases at J, with 16 bases between the two ends. CDR1 is MNHNS and CDR2 is SASEGT in the germline V gene.

This clone came up a few times. J is TRBJ1-1 and V is TRBV18, with D perhaps matching TRBD1 (5 bases). CDR1 and CDR2 (germline): KGHSH, LQKENI. The length of the CDR3 is 14 residues. With 1 base removed from V and 3 bases from J, the gap between germline ends came to 9 bases. CDR3 sequence reads: CASSPQGLDTEAFF. CDR3 in DNA: TGTGCCAGCTCACCACAGGGGTTGGACACTGAAGCTTTCTTT.

The chain joins TRBV7-9 to TRBJ2-7; D uncertain. The CDR3 is 11 residues long. V dropped 3 bases and J dropped 4 bases, with 4 bases sitting between them. Germline V lookup: CDR1 SEHNR, CDR2 FQNEAQ (reference sequence). CDR3 sequence (DNA): TGTGCCAGCAGCTTTTCTTACGAGCAGTACTTC. Its protein is CASSFSYEQYF.

V gene TRBV6-6 combines with J gene TRBJ2-7, with 12 bases fitting TRBD2. The J segment lost 6 bases and the V segment lost 6 bases, leaving 9 bases of the junction unmatched. CDR3 length: 15 residues. Per the germline V gene, CDR1 is MNHNY and CDR2 is SVGAGI (reference sequence). CDR3: CASRSLAGGQLEQYF. The CDR3 DNA reads as TGTGCCAGCAGGTCCCTAGCGGGGGGGCAACTCGAGCAGTACTTC.

This chain joins TRBV29-1 and TRBJ1-2; TRBD1 aligns across 7 bases. Germline CDR1 SQVTM, CDR2 ANQGSEA. V trimming: 3 bases; J trimming: 4 bases; junction bases outside the gene matches: 17. CDR3 length: 17 amino acids. The CDR3 loop is CSVDQGPATGSIYGYTF. The CDR3 DNA follows: TGCAGCGTTGACCAAGGGCCGGCGACAGGGTCAATCTATGGCTACACCTTC. Full variable domain (rest looked up from reference TRBV29-1 and TRBJ1-2): SAVISQKPSRDICQRGTSLTIQCQVDSQVTMMFWYRQQPGQSLTLIATANQGSEATYESGFVIDKFPISRPNLTFSTLTVSNMSPEDSSIYLCSVDQGPATGSIYGYTFGSGTRLTVV.

This clone was counted between two and nine times. This chain uses TRBV14 with TRBJ1-2; D unclear. Trimming removed 4 bases from V and 7 bases from J, with 13 bases in between. Germline CDR1 SGHDN, CDR2 FVKESK. The CDR3 is 13 residues long. CDR3 region: CASSPLRVGGYTF. CDR3 DNA sequence: TGTGCCAGCAGCCCCCTCCGAGTCGGTGGCTACACCTTC. The variable domain in full, completed from reference TRBV14 and TRBJ1-2, reads EAGVTQFPSHSVIEKGQTVTLRCDPISGHDNLYWYRRVMGKEIKFLLHFVKESKQDESGMPNNRFLAERTGGTYSTLKVQPAELEDSGVYFCASSPLRVGGYTFGSGTRLTVV.

This clone was recorded only once. V is TRBV6-5 and J is TRBJ1-1; D may be TRBD1 (5 bases). The CDR3 consists of 11 residues. V dropped 10 bases and J dropped 7 bases, with 13 bases sitting between them. The V gene's germline CDR1 is MNHEY and CDR2 SVGAGI. The CDR3 sequence: CATRGGVEAFF. The CDR3 coding sequence is TGTGCCACGCGGGGGGGTGTTGAAGCTTTCTTT.

The CDR3 bases are TGTGCCAGCAGTTTCAACAGGGGTGGGGAGCAGTACTTC. This encodes CASSFNRGGEQYF. The chain uses TRBV27 and TRBJ2-7; 7 bases fit TRBD1. Germline trimming cut 3 bases from V and 7 bases from J; bases unmatched to any gene: 6. The CDR3 has 13 residues. CDR1 and CDR2 from the germline V gene are MNHEY and SMNVEV (reference sequence).

The CDR3: CASSLYGGSSYNEQFF. CDR3 nucleotides: TGTGCCAGCAGCTTATACGGCGGGAGCTCCTACAATGAGCAGTTCTTC. The rearrangement links TRBV11-3 to TRBJ2-1, with 7 bases aligning to TRBD2. Germline V gene data show CDR1 as SGHNT and CDR2 as YENEEA. V trimming: 2 bases; J trimming: 0 bases; junction bases outside the gene matches: 4. This CDR3 contains 16 residues. The full variable domain, its missing parts supplied by reference TRBV11-3 and TRBJ2-1, is EAGVVQSPRYKIIEKKQPVAFWCNPISGHNTLYWYLQNLGQGPELLIRYENEEAVDDSQLPKDRFSAERLKGVDSTLKIQPAELGDSAVYLCASSLYGGSSYNEQFFGPGTRLTVL.

This sequence joins TRBV4-3 and TRBJ2-1; 12 bases map to TRBD2. This CDR3 is built from 17 residues. V gave up 3 bases and J gave up 2 bases; unmatched junction bases: 5. Germline CDR1 and CDR2: LGHNA and YSLEER. The CDR3 loop is CASSQELAGGAYNEQFF. DNA for the CDR3: TGCGCCAGCAGCCAGGAACTAGCGGGAGGAGCCTACAATGAGCAGTTCTTC.

The chain carries TRBV5-6 and TRBJ1-2; D unclear. Trimming removed 0 bases at V and 5 bases at J, with 14 bases between. The CDR3 consists of 15 residues. CDR1 is SGHDT, CDR2 YYEEEE, per germline. CDR3 region: CASSLGPGGWYGYTF. CDR3 nucleotide sequence: TGTGCCAGCAGCTTGGGTCCGGGAGGATGGTATGGCTACACCTTC.

This chain joins TRBV6-1 and TRBJ1-2; D is perhaps TRBD1 (6 bases). Trimming removed 3 bases at V and 4 bases at J, with 12 bases between. Germline assignment: CDR1 MNHNS and CDR2 SASEGT. There are 14 residues in the CDR3. CDR3 nucleotide sequence: TGTGCCAGCAGTGAGACAGGACGATTCTATGGCTACACCTTC. Translation gives CASSETGRFYGYTF.

This rearrangement joins TRBV5-1 to TRBJ2-1; 12 nucleotides match TRBD2. The CDR3 contains 15 residues. In germline, CDR1 is SGHRS, CDR2 YFSETQ. With 1 base clipped from V and 4 bases from J, the junction kept 0 bases outside the gene matches. The DNA of the CDR3 is TGCGCCAGCAGCTTGACTAGCGGGGGGTACAATGAGCAGTTCTTC. It is translated as CASSLTSGGYNEQFF.

The chain links TRBV27 to TRBJ2-4; 8 bases map to TRBD1. CDR1 and CDR2 (germline): MNHEY, SMNVEV (reference sequence). V gave up 6 bases and J gave up 7 bases; unmatched junction bases: 5. This CDR3 comprises 13 residues. The CDR3 DNA is TGTGCCAGCAGCAGGACAGGGCTCAACATTCAGTACTTC. Encoded protein: CASSRTGLNIQYF.

This chain connects TRBV13 to TRBJ2-5; TRBD1 matches 9 bases. CDR1 PRHDT and CDR2 FYEKMQ come from the germline V gene (reference sequence). With 5 bases clipped from V and 4 bases from J, the junction kept 2 bases outside the gene matches. The CDR3 has 13 amino acids. CDR3 DNA sequence: TGTGCCAGCAGCCTGGACAGGGGAGAGACCCAGTACTTC. Its protein product is CASSLDRGETQYF.

The CDR3 DNA reads as TGTGCCAGCAGCCCGCGATTAGCGCCGACCTACGAGCAGTACTTC. Its protein is CASSPRLAPTYEQYF. The chain recombines TRBV9 with TRBJ2-7, with a weak D call TRBD2 (5 bases). The V gene's germline CDR1 is SGDLS and CDR2 YYNGEE. V lost 4 bases and J lost 2, with 16 bases in between. The CDR3 is 15 amino acids.

The chain employs TRBV7-8 and TRBJ2-7; TRBD1 aligns across 10 bases. This CDR3 has 15 amino acids. Germline CDR1 SGHVS, CDR2 FQNEAQ. V lost 2 bases and J lost 2; bases outside the gene matches: 3. CDR3 region: CASSLIGTGAYEQYF. CDR3 DNA sequence: TGTGCCAGCAGCTTAATTGGGACAGGGGCCTACGAGCAGTACTTC.